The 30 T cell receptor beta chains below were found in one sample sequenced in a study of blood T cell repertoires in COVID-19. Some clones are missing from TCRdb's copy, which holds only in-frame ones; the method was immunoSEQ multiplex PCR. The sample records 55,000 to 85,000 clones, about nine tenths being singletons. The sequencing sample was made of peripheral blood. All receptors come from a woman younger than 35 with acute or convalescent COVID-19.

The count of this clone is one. DNA of the CDR3: TGCGCCAGCAGCCCCACTTGGGCTAGCGGTATTCAAGAGACCCAGTACTTC. Amino acid sequence: CASSPTWASGIQETQYF. The chain joins TRBV4-3 to TRBJ2-5; 7 nucleotides align to TRBD2. The germline gives CDR1 LGHNA, CDR2 YSLEER. The CDR3 is made up of 17 amino acids. With V trimmed by 4 bases and J by 2 bases, 13 bases remained unmatched.

CDR3 in DNA: TGCGCCAGCAGCCCGGCGGGGGGCTACGAGCAGTACTTC. It translates to CASSPAGGYEQYF. The chain links TRBV10-2 to TRBJ2-7; 8 bases fit TRBD2. Germline CDR1 WSHSY, CDR2 SAAADI. Trimming at V came to 6 bases and at J to 3 bases, leaving 4 bases not matched to a gene. This CDR3 comprises 13 residues.

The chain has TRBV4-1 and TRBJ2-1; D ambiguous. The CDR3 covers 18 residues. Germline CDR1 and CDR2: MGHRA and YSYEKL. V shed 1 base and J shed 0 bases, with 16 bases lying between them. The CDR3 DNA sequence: TGCGCCAGCAGCCAAGTATTCGGCCCAGCGAGCTCCTACAATGAGCAGTTCTTC. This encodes CASSQVFGPASSYNEQFF.

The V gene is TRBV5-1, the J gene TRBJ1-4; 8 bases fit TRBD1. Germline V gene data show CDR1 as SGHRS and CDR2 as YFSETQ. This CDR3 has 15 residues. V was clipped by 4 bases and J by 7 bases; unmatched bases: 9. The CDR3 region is CASSLQAGGSEKLFF. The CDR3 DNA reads TGCGCCAGCAGCCTTCAAGCAGGGGGCTCTGAAAAACTGTTTTTT.

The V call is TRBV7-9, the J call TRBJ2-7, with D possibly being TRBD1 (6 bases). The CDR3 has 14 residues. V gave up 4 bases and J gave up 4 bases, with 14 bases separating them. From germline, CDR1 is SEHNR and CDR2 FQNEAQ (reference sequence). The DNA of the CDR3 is TGTGCCAGCAGCTCCTCCGGACAGCCTTACGAGCAGTACTTC. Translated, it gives CASSSSGQPYEQYF.

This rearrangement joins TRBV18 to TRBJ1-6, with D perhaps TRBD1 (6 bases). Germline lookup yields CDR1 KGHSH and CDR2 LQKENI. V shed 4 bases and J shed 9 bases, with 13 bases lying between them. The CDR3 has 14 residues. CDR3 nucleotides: TGTGCCAGCTCACGAGACAGGAAGGGTTCACCCCTCCACTTT. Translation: CASSRDRKGSPLHF.

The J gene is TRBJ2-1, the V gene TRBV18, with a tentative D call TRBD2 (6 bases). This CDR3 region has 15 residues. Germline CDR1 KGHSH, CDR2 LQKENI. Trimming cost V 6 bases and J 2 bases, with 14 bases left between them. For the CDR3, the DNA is TGTGCCAGCTCTCCTCCCGGGAGAACCTACAATGAGCAGTTCTTC. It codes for CASSPPGRTYNEQFF.

The CDR3: CASKPTGEGNQPQHF. Here the CDR3 DNA reads TGTGCCAGCAAGCCCACAGGGGAGGGCAATCAGCCCCAGCATTTT. V usage is TRBV28 and J usage is TRBJ1-5; 7 bases align to TRBD1. The CDR3 has 15 amino acids. CDR1 is MDHEN, CDR2 SYDVKM, per germline. Losses at the gene ends were 7 bases for V and 2 bases for J; bases not matched to a gene: 8.

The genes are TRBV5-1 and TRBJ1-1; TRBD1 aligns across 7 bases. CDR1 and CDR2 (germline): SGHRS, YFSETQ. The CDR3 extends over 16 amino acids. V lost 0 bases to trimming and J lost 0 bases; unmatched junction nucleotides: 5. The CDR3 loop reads CASSLEIQGVNTEAFF. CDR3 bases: TGCGCCAGCAGCTTGGAAATTCAGGGGGTGAACACTGAAGCTTTCTTT.

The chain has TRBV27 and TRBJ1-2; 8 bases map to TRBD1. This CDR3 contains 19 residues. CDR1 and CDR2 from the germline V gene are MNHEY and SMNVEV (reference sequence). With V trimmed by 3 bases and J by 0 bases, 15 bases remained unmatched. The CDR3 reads CASSFRWIGRGLSNYGYTF. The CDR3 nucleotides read TGTGCCAGCAGTTTTAGATGGATAGGCAGGGGGCTATCTAACTATGGCTACACCTTC.

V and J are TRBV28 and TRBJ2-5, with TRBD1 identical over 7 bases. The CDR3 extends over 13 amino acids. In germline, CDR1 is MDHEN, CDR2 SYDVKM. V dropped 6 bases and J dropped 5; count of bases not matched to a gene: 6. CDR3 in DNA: TGTGCCAGCAGAAACAGGGGATGGGAGACCCAGTACTTC. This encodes CASRNRGWETQYF.

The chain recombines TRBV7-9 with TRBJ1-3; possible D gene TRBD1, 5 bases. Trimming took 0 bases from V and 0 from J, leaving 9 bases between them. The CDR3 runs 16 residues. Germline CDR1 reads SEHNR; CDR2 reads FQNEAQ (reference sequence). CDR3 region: CASSLALGGSGNTIYF. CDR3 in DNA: TGTGCCAGCAGCTTAGCGCTGGGGGGCTCTGGAAACACCATATATTTT. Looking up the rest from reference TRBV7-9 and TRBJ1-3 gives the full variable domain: DTGVSQNPRHKITKRGQNVTFRCDPISEHNRLYWYRQTLGQGPEFLTYFQNEAQLEKSRLLSDRFSAERPKGSFSTLEIQRTEQGDSAMYLCASSLALGGSGNTIYFGEGSWLTVV.

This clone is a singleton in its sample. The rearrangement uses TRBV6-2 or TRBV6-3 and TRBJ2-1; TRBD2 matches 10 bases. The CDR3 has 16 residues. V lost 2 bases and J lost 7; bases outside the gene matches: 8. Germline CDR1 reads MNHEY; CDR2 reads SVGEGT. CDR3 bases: TGTGCCAGCAGTTACCCCACTAGCGGGATATCAAATGAGCAGTTCTTC. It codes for CASSYPTSGISNEQFF.

In nucleotides, the CDR3 is TGTGCCAGCAGTTATAATGAAAAACTGTTTTTT. Its protein product is CASSYNEKLFF. The chain couples TRBV2 to TRBJ1-4; D unclear. The CDR3 covers 11 residues. V was trimmed by 5 bases and J by 4 bases, leaving 2 bases between them. Germline V lookup: CDR1 SNHLY, CDR2 FYNNEI.

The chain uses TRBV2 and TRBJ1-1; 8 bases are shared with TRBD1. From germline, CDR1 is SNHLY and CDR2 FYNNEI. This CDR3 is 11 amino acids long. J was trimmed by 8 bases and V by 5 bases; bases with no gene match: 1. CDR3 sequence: CASSWTGEAFF. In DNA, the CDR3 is TGTGCCAGCAGTTGGACAGGGGAAGCTTTCTTT.

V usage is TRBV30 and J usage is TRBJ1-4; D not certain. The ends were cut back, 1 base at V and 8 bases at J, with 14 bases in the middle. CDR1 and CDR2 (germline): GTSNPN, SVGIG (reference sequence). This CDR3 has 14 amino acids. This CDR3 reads CAWSAVGFEEKLFF. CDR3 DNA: TGTGCCTGGAGTGCGGTGGGCTTCGAAGAAAAACTGTTTTTT.

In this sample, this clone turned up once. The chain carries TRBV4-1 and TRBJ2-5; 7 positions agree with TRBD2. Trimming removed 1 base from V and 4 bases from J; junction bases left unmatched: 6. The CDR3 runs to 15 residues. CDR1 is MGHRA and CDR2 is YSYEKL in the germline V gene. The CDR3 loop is CASSQAGLVRETQYF. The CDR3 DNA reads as TGCGCCAGCAGCCAAGCTGGACTAGTAAGAGAGACCCAGTACTTC.

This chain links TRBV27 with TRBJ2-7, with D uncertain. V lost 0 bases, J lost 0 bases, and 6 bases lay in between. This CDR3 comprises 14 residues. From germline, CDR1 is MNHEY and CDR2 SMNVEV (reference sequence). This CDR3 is CASSLSASSYEQYF. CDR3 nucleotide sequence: TGTGCCAGCAGTTTATCTGCTAGCTCCTACGAGCAGTACTTC.

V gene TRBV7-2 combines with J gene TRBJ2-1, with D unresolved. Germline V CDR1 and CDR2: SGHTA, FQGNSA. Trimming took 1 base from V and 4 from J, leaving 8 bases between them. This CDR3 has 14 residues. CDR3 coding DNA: TGTGCCAGCAGCTTAGGGTACAGATACAATGAGCAGTTCTTC. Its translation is CASSLGYRYNEQFF.

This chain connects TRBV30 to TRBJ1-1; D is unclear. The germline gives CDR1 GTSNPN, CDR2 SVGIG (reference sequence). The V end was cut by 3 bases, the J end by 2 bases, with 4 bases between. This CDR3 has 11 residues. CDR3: CAWRRNTEAFF. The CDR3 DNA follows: TGTGCCTGGAGGCGTAACACTGAAGCTTTCTTT.

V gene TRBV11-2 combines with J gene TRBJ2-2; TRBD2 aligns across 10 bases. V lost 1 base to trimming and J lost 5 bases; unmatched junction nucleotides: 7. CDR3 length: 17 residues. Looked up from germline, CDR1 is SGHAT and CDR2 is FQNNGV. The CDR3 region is CASSLVGLAERTGELFF. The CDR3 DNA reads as TGTGCCAGCAGCTTAGTCGGACTAGCGGAGCGTACCGGGGAGCTGTTTTTT.

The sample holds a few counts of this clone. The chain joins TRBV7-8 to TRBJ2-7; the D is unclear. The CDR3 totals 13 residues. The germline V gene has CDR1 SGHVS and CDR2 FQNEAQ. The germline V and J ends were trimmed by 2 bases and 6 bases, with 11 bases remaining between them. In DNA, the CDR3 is TGTGCCAGCAGCTTACGAGCCGGCGGCGAGCAGTACTTC. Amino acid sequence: CASSLRAGGEQYF.

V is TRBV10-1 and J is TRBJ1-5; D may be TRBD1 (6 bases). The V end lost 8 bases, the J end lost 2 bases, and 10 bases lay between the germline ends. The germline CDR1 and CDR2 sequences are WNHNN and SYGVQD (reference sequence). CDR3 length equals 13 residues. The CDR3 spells CASDRYGNQPQHF. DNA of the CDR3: TGCGCCAGCGACAGGTACGGCAATCAGCCCCAGCATTTT.

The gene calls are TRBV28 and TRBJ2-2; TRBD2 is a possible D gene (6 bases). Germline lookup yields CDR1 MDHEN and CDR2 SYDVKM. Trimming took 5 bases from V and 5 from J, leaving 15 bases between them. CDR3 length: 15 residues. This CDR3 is CASSREAAGTGELFF. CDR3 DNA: TGTGCCAGCAGTAGGGAGGCGGCCGGAACCGGGGAGCTGTTTTTT.

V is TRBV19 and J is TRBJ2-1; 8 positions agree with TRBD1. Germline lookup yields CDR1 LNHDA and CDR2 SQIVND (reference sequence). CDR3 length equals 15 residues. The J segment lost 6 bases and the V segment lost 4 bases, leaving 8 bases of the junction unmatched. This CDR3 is CASSTDRVAGNEQFF. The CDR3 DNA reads TGTGCCAGTAGTACGGACAGGGTGGCGGGCAATGAGCAGTTCTTC.

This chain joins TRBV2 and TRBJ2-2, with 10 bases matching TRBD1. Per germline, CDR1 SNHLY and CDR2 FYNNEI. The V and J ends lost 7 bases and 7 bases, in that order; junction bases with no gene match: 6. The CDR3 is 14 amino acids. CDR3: CASNRDRGDGELFF. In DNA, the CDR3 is TGTGCCAGCAACCGGGACAGGGGCGACGGGGAGCTGTTTTTT. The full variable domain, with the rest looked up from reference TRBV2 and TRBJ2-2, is EPEVTQTPSHQVTQMGQEVILRCVPISNHLYFYWYRQILGQKVEFLVSFYNNEISEKSEIFDDQFSVERPDGSNFTLKIRSTKLEDSAMYFCASNRDRGDGELFFGEGSRLTVL.

CDR3 loop: CASSLTGGFHQANEKLFF. CDR3 nucleotide sequence: TGCGCCAGCAGCTTGACAGGGGGCTTTCATCAGGCTAATGAAAAACTGTTTTTT. The rearrangement joins TRBV5-1 to TRBJ1-4; 9 positions match TRBD1. Trimming cost V 1 base and J 3 bases; bases outside gene matches: 10. The CDR3 is 18 residues long. CDR1 is SGHRS and CDR2 is YFSETQ in the germline V gene.

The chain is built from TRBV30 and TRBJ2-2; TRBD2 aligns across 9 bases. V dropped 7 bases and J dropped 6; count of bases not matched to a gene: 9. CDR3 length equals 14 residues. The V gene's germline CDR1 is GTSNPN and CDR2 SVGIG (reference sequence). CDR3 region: CASGEGLASGELFF. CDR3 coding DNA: TGTGCCTCCGGGGAGGGACTAGCATCCGGGGAGCTGTTTTTT.

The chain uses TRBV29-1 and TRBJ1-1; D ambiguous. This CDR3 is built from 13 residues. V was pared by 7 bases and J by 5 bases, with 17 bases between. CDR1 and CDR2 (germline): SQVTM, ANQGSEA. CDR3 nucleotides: TGCAGCGGGGGTAGAGCTGCTAGAACTGAAGCTTTCTTT. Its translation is CSGGRAARTEAFF.

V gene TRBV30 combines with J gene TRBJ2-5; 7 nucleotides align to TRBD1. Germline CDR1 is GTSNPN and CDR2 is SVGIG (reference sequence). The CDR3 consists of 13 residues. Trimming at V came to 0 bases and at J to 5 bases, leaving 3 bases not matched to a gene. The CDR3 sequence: CAWSVTGAETQYF. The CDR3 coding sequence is TGTGCCTGGAGTGTAACAGGGGCGGAGACCCAGTACTTC.